This T cell receptor (beta chain) emerged from a study of technical replicates of blood from a few donors. Sequencing used immunoSEQ multiplex PCR; TCRdb keeps in-frame clones, though not all of them. Found here are roughly 93,000 clones, 90% to 96% of them singletons; the top ten hold about 0.23%. This CDR3 region has 14 residues. Germline CDR1 and CDR2: SEHNR and FQNEAQ (reference sequence). V was clipped by 3 bases and J by 3 bases, with 8 bases between them. The rearrangement joins TRBV7-9 to TRBJ1-4; D might be TRBD1 (6 bases). Specimen: T cells isolated from PBMCs. The receptor was derived from a human donor in good health. The DNA for the CDR3 is TGTGCCAGCAGCTTCGGACAGCCTAATGAAAAACTGTTTTTT. Residues: CASSFGQPNEKLFF. The variable domain in full, completed from reference TRBV7-9 and TRBJ1-4, reads DTGVSQNPRHKITKRGQNVTFRCDPISEHNRLYWYRQTLGQGPEFLTYFQNEAQLEKSRLLSDRFSAERPKGSFSTLEIQRTEQGDSAMYLCASSFGQPNEKLFFGSGTQLSVL.